This T cell receptor (beta chain) was profiled in a study of identical twins. This clonotype was observed a single time. The antigen is unknown. The CDR3 consists of 14 residues. The germline gives CDR1 KGHDR, CDR2 SFDVKD. The V and J ends lost 2 bases and 3 bases respectively, with 6 bases between them. Each CDR3 protein gets one entry after TCRdb re-called the 5' RACE reads with MiXCR. The sample has some 1,600,000 distinct CDR3 sequences, about 32% seen once. Overall study findings and caveats: Modelling underestimated the level of out-of-frame TCR alpha sharing observed in monozygotic twins.

The TCR comes from a newborn girl in good health. V is TRBV24-1 and J is TRBJ2-2; TRBD1 might be the D (6 bases). The sample taken for sequencing was cord blood. The CDR3 nucleotides are TGTGCCACCAGTGATTCAGGGGACACCGGGGAGCTGTTTTTT. As protein: CATSDSGDTGELFF.